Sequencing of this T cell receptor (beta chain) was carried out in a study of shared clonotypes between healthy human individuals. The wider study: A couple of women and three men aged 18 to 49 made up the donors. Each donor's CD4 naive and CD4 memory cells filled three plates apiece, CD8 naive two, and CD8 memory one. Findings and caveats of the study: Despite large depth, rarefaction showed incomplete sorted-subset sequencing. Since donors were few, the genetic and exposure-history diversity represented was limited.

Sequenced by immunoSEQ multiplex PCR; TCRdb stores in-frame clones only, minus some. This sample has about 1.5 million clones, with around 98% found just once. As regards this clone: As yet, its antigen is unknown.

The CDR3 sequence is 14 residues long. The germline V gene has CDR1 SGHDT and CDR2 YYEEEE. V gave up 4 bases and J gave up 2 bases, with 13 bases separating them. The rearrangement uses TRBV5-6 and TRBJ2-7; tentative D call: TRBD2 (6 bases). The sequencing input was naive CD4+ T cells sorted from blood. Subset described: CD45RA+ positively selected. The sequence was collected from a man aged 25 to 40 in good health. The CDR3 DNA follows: TGTGCCAGCAGCCCCCTCGGGGGAACCTACGAGCAGTACTTC. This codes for CASSPLGGTYEQYF.